A selection of T cell receptor beta chains follows, all from one sample in a study of human T cells and chemical hapten exposure. One entry per CDR3 protein results from TCRdb running MiXCR on the RACE reads. The sample has nearly 350,000 distinct CDR3 sequences; approximately 6.3% are singletons. Sequencing was performed on whole blood, taken in connection with sensitization to the hapten diphenylcyclopropenone (DPC). The receptors derive from a woman under 30 with alopecia areata. Some clones in this sample may be carry-over from other donors' samples. Each CDR3 is given with its conserved first and last residue. D genes are given only for firm matches. Some rows mark clone size as missing; the rest say once, few, many or name a class of expanded clone.

-	TRBJ1-6	TRBV7-9	few	TGTGCCAGCAGCTTCGGACAGACCAATTCACCCCTCCACTTT	CASSFGQTNSPLHF
-	TRBJ1-5	TRBV27	many	TGTGCCAGCAGTTCGTCCGGGATTGGGGAAAGGCATTTT	CASSSSGIGERHF
TRBD2	TRBJ2-5	TRBV6-2/TRBV6-3	-	TGTGCCAGCATCACAGGCCTAGCGGCCCAAGAGACCCAGTACTTC	CASITGLAAQETQYF
-	TRBJ2-2	TRBV28	many	TGTGCCAGCAGTTTAACCCGGAACACCGGGGAGCTGTTTTTT	CASSLTRNTGELFF
-	TRBJ2-1	TRBV25-1	-	TGTGCCAGCACCCGGGGTGGATCGGGCCACAATGAGCAGTTCTTC	CASTRGGSGHNEQFF
-	TRBJ2-2	TRBV28	many	TGTGCCAGCAGTTCATATACAGACCCGATGAACACCGGGGAGCTGTTTTTT	CASSSYTDPMNTGELFF
-	TRBJ1-1	TRBV25-1	many	TGTGCCAGCAGTGAAATGAGGGACGGGACTGAAGCTTTCTTT	CASSEMRDGTEAFF
TRBD2	TRBJ2-3	TRBV6-5	many	TGTGCCAGCAGTTACTCTTTCACTAGCGGGGGGAGAACAGATACGCAGTATTTT	CASSYSFTSGGRTDTQYF
TRBD2	TRBJ2-3	TRBV20-1	-	TGCAGTGCTCGGCGGGGGGCCTTCACAGATACGCAGTATTTT	CSARRGAFTDTQYF
-	TRBJ1-5	TRBV6-1	few	TGTGCCAGCAGTGATATAACAGGAGCTAATCAGCCCCAGCATTTT	CASSDITGANQPQHF
-	TRBJ1-1	TRBV12-3/TRBV12-4	few	TGTGCCAGCAGTCCCCAAAGTAACACTGAAGCTTTCTTT	CASSPQSNTEAFF
-	TRBJ2-2	TRBV27	few	TGTGCCAGCAGTTCCCCAACCGGGGAGCTGTTTTTT	CASSSPTGELFF
-	TRBJ2-7	TRBV6-2/TRBV6-3	-	TGTGCCAGCAGTTACAGGGCAGGCCGAACCTCCTACGAGCAGTACTTC	CASSYRAGRTSYEQYF
-	TRBJ2-6	TRBV6-5	many	TGTGCCAGCAGGGTCCAGACGGGGGGGGCCAACGTCCTGACTTTC	CASRVQTGGANVLTF
-	TRBJ2-7	TRBV28	few	TGTGCCAGCAGTTTACTCACAGGGAAGCTTTTCTACGAGCAGTACTTC	CASSLLTGKLFYEQYF
-	TRBJ1-2	TRBV3-1	few	TGTGCCAGCAGCCAAGATTTTGGGCAGGGTGGCTACACCTTC	CASSQDFGQGGYTF
TRBD2	TRBJ2-7	TRBV20-1	many	TGCAGTGCCCTCCCGCGGTCGGGGGGGCACGAATACGAGCAGTACTTC	CSALPRSGGHEYEQYF
TRBD1	TRBJ2-7	TRBV20-1	many	TGCAGTGCGCCCTCTCGGGACAGGGCCTACGAGCAGTACTTC	CSAPSRDRAYEQYF
-	TRBJ2-6	TRBV4-3	many	TGCGCCAGCAGCGAGCAGGGGGGGTCGAGAGGGGCCAACGTCCTGACTTTC	CASSEQGGSRGANVLTF
TRBD1	TRBJ1-5	TRBV12-3/TRBV12-4	few	TGTGCCAGCAGTCGCAATACAGGGGGAATAAAGCAGCCCCAGCATTTT	CASSRNTGGIKQPQHF
-	TRBJ1-1	TRBV6-2/TRBV6-3	few	TGTGCCAGCCGTCTAGAGGTCGGGAACACTGAAGCTTTCTTT	CASRLEVGNTEAFF
TRBD1	TRBJ1-6	TRBV7-8	-	TGTGCCAGCAGCTTAGGCAGACCGGGACAGAATAATTCACCCCTCCACTTT	CASSLGRPGQNNSPLHF
-	TRBJ1-1	TRBV11-2	many	TGTGCCAGCAGCTTGGATCCAGACGGGAACACTGAAGCTTTCTTT	CASSLDPDGNTEAFF
TRBD1	TRBJ2-6	TRBV27	-	TGTGCCAGCAGTCGGACAGGGGGAAGGTCTGGGGCCAACGTCCTGACTTTC	CASSRTGGRSGANVLTF
TRBD1	TRBJ1-1	TRBV18	few	TGTGCCAGCTCCTCGACAGGGAGTACCACTGAAGCTTTCTTT	CASSSTGSTTEAFF
-	TRBJ2-5	TRBV3-1	many	TGTGCCAGCAGCCAAGATACTAGTTTGCGGACCCAGTACTTC	CASSQDTSLRTQYF
TRBD2	TRBJ2-5	TRBV7-2	many	TGTGCCAGCAGCTCCGCCGGGACTAGCCAAGAGACCCAGTACTTC	CASSSAGTSQETQYF
TRBD1	TRBJ1-2	TRBV12-3/TRBV12-4	few	TGTGCCAGCAGGACGGACAGGGGCTATGGCTACACCTTC	CASRTDRGYGYTF